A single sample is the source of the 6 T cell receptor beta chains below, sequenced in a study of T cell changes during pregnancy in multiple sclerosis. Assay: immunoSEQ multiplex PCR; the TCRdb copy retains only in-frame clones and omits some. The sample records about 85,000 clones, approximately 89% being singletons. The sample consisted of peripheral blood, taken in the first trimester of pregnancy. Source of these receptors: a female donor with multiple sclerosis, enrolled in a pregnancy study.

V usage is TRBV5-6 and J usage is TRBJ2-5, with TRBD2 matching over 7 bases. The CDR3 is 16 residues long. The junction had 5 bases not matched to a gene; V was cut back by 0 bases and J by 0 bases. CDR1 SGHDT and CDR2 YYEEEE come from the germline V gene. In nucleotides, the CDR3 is TGTGCCAGCAGCTTGGCCGCCGGGGGGTACCAAGAGACCCAGTACTTC. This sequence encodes CASSLAAGGYQETQYF.

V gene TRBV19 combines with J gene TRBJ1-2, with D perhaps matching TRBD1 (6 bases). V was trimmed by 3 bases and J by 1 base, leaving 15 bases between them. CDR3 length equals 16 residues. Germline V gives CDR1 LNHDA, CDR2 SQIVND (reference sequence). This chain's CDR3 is CASSIRTETNNYGYTF. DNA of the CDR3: TGTGCCAGTAGTATTAGGACAGAGACTAATAACTATGGCTACACCTTC.

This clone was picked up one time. As DNA, the CDR3 is TGTGCCACCAGCAGAGGGGACAGGGGATTGGAAAAACTGTTTTTT. Translated: CATSRGDRGLEKLFF. V usage is TRBV15 and J usage is TRBJ1-4, with TRBD1 matching over 10 bases. Germline V CDR1 and CDR2: LNHNV, YYDKDF (reference sequence). The J segment lost 8 bases and the V segment lost 1 base, leaving 4 bases of the junction unmatched. The CDR3 has 15 amino acids.

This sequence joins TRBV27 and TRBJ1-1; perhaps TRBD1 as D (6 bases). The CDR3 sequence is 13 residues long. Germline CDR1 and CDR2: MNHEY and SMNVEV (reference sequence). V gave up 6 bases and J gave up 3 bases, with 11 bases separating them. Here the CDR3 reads CASRDQGYTEAFF. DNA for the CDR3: TGTGCCAGCAGGGATCAGGGGTACACTGAAGCTTTCTTT.

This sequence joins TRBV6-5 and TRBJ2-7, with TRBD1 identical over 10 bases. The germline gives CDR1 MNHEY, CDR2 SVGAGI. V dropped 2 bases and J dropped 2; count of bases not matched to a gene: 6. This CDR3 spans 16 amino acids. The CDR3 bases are TGTGCCAGCAGTTACCTTCGAGGACAGGGGGCCTACGAGCAGTACTTC. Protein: CASSYLRGQGAYEQYF.

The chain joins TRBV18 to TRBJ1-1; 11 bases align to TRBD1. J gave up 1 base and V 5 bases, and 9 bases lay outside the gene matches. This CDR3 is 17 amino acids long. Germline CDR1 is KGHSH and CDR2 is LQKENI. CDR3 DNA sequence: TGTGCCAGCTCAACCCGGGACAGGGGGGTTTGGAACACTGAAGCTTTCTTT. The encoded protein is CASSTRDRGVWNTEAFF.